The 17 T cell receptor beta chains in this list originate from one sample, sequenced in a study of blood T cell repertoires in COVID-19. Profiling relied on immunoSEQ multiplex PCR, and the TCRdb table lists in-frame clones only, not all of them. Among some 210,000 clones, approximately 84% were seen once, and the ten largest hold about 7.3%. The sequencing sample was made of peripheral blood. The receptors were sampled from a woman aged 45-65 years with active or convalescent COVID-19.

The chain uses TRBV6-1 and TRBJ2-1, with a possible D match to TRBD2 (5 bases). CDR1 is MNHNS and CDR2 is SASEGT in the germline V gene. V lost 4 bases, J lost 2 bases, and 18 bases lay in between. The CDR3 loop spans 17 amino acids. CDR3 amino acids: CASSAIRGFSTYNEQFF. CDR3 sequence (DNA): TGTGCCAGCAGTGCCATCAGAGGGTTCTCAACCTACAATGAGCAGTTCTTC.

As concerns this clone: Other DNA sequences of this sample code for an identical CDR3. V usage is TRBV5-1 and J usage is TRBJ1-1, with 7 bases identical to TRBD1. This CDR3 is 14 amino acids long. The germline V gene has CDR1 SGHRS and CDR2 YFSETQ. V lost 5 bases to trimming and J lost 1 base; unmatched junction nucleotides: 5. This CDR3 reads CASSRGQENTEAFF. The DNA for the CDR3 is TGCGCCAGCAGTCGAGGACAGGAGAACACTGAAGCTTTCTTT.

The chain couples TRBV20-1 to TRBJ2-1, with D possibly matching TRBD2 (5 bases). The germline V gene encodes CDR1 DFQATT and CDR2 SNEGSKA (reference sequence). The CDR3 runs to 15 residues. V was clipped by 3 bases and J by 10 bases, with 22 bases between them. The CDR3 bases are TGCAGTGCTAGTTACGGGGTAGACGGGGAAGGGGAGCAGTTCTTC. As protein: CSASYGVDGEGEQFF.

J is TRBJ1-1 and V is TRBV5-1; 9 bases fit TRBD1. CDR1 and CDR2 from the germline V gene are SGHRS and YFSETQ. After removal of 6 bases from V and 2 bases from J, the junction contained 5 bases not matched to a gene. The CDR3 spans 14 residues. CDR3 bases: TGCGCCAGCACCCCGGGACAGGGAAACACTGAAGCTTTCTTT. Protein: CASTPGQGNTEAFF.

CDR3 amino acids: CAWSRTGDYGYTF. As DNA, the CDR3 is TGTGCCTGGAGTAGGACAGGGGACTATGGCTACACCTTC. The chain employs TRBV30 and TRBJ1-2, with 9 nucleotides matching TRBD1. In germline, CDR1 is GTSNPN, CDR2 SVGIG (reference sequence). Germline trimming cut 2 bases from V and 3 bases from J; bases unmatched to any gene: 1. CDR3 length: 13 residues.

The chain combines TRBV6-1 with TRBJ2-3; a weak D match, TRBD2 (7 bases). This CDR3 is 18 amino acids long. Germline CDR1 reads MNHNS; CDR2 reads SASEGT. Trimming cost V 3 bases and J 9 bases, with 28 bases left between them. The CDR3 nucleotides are TGTGCCAGCAGTGAGTCAACGCCCGGTGGGGGCAGGGGAGGGACGCAGTATTTT. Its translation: CASSESTPGGGRGGTQYF.

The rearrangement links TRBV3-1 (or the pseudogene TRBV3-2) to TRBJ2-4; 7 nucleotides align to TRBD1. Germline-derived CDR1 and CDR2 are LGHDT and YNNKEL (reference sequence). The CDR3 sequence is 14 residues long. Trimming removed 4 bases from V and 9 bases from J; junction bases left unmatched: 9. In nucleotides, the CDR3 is TGTGCCAGCAGCCCAGTAGGGGGCCTGAGCATTCAGTACTTC. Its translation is CASSPVGGLSIQYF.

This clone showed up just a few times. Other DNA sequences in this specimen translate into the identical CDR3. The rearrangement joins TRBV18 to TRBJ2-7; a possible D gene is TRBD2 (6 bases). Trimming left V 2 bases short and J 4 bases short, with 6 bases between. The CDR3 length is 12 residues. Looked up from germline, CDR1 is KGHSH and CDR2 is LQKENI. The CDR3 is CASSPGGYEQYV. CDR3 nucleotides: TGTGCCAGCTCACCAGGGGGGTACGAGCAGTACGTC.

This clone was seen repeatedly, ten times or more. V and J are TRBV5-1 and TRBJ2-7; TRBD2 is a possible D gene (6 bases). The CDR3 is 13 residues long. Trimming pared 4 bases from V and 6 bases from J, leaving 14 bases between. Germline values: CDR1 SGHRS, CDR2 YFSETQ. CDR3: CASSRDWGSEQYF. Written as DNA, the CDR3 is TGCGCCAGCAGCAGGGACTGGGGCAGCGAGCAGTACTTC.

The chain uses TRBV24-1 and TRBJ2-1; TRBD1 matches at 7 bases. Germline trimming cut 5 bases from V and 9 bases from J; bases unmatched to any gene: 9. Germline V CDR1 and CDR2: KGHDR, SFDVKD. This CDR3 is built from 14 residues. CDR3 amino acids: CATSAPTGMAEQFF. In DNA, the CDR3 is TGTGCCACCAGTGCACCGACAGGGATGGCTGAGCAGTTCTTC.

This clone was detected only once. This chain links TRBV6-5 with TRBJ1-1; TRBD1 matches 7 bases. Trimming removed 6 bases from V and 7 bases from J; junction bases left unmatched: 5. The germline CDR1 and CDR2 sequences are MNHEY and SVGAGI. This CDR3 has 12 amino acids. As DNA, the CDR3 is TGTGCCAGCAGGAAAGGGACAGTTGAAGCTTTCTTT. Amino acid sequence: CASRKGTVEAFF.

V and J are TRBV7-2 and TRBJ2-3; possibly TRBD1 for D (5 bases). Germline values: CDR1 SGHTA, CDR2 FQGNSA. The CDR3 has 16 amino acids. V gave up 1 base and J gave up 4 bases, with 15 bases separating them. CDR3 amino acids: CASSLGQLRKADTQYF. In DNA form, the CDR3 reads TGTGCCAGCAGCTTAGGACAGTTACGGAAGGCAGATACGCAGTATTTT. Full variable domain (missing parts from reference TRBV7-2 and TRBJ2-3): GAGVSQSPSNKVTEKGKDVELRCDPISGHTALYWYRQSLGQGLEFLIYFQGNSAPDKSGLPSDRFSAERTGGSVSTLTIQRTQQEDSAVYLCASSLGQLRKADTQYFGPGTRLTVL.

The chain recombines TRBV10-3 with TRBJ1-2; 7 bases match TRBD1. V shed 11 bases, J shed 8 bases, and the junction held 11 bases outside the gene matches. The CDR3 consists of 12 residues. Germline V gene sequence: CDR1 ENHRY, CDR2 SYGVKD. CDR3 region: CAAQRDREGYTF. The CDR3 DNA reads TGTGCCGCACAAAGGGACAGAGAAGGCTACACCTTC.

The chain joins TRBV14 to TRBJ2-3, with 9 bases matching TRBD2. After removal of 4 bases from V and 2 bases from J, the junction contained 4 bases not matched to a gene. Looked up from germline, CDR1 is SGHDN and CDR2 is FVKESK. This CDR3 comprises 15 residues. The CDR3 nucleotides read TGTGCCAGCAGCCGTGCGGGGGGGCACACAGATACGCAGTATTTT. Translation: CASSRAGGHTDTQYF.

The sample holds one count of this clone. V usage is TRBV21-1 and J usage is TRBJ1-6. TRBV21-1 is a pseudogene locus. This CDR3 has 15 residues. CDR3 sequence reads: CASSRGLGSNSPLHF. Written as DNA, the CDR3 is TGTGCCAGCAGCCGAGGGCTGGGGAGCAATTCACCCCTCCACTTT.

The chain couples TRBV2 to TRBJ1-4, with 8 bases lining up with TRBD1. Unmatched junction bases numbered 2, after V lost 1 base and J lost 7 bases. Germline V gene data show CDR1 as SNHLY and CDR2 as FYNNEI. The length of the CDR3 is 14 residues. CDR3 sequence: CASSEEQGGEKLFF. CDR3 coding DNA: TGTGCCAGCAGTGAAGAACAGGGGGGTGAAAAACTGTTTTTT.

For the CDR3, the DNA is TGTGCCAGCAGCTTGGGCCACAGGGAAGATACGCAGTATTTT. It translates to CASSLGHREDTQYF. The V gene is TRBV7-8, the J gene TRBJ2-3, with a weak D call TRBD1 (6 bases). Germline assignment: CDR1 SGHVS and CDR2 FQNEAQ. The CDR3 consists of 14 residues. Trimming shortened V by 3 bases and J by 5 bases, and 12 bases separated the two germline ends.